One sample yielded the 27 T cell receptor beta chains listed below, sequenced in a study of beta chain features in type 1 diabetes. These TCRs are of unknown antigen specificity. The study, taken as a whole, reports: People with Type 1 diabetes carried modestly yet significantly shorter TCRB CDR3s in all four CD4+ subsets.

The entirety of the isolated RNA underwent reverse transcription, so expressed TCRB transcripts were sequenced. The table came from immunoSEQ multiplex PCR; TCRdb's copy has only in-frame clones and leaves some out. The sample lists about 170,000 clones, roughly 8% seen once, with approximately 0.54% in the top ten. The sample taken for sequencing was central memory CD4+ T cells from blood. These receptors were collected from a man aged 18 to 29 with type 1 diabetes.

The genes are TRBV5-4 and TRBJ2-5; D is unclear. V was shortened by 4 bases and J by 5 bases, with 21 bases between the two germline ends. The CDR3 is 16 amino acids. CDR1 is SGHNT, CDR2 YYREEE, per germline (reference sequence). Here the CDR3 DNA reads TGTGCCAGCAGCCCGGTCGTCAGCACAGACGGTGAGACCCAGTACTTC. Amino acids: CASSPVVSTDGETQYF. Full variable domain (outside the CDR3, taken from reference TRBV5-4 and TRBJ2-5): ETGVTQSPTHLIKTRGQQVTLRCSSQSGHNTVSWYQQALGQGPQFIFQYYREEENGRGNFPPRFSGLQFPNYSSELNVNALELDDSALYLCASSPVVSTDGETQYFGPGTRLLVL.

The chain links TRBV30 to TRBJ1-3, with 8 bases matching TRBD1. J gave up 0 bases and V 5 bases, and 3 bases lay outside the gene matches. There are 14 residues in the CDR3. Germline values: CDR1 GTSNPN, CDR2 SVGIG (reference sequence). CDR3 sequence: CAWGTGGSGNTIYF. CDR3 in DNA: TGTGCCTGGGGGACAGGAGGCTCTGGAAACACCATATATTTT.

This clone was observed a few times. This rearrangement joins TRBV29-1 to TRBJ2-1, with 11 bases fitting TRBD2. Germline V gene lookup returns CDR1 SQVTM and CDR2 ANQGSEA. The CDR3 totals 13 residues. The junction had 7 bases not matched to a gene; V was cut back by 8 bases and J by 7 bases. CDR3 amino acids: CSHTSGSTNEQFF. The CDR3 DNA sequence: TGCAGCCACACTAGCGGGAGTACTAATGAGCAGTTCTTC.

This clone has only a few counts. The chain employs TRBV18 and TRBJ2-1; D may be TRBD1 (5 bases). Between the trimmed V and J ends, which lost 3 bases and 7 bases, there was a span of 13 bases. Germline values: CDR1 KGHSH, CDR2 LQKENI. CDR3 length: 14 amino acids. The CDR3 loop is CASSPPGAGNEQFF. In DNA, the CDR3 is TGTGCCAGCTCACCTCCTGGGGCCGGTAATGAGCAGTTCTTC.

In its sample, this clone was seen a few times. The rearrangement links TRBV10-2 to TRBJ2-1; tentatively, D is TRBD2 (6 bases). The CDR3 contains 15 residues. Germline V CDR1 and CDR2: WSHSY, SAAADI. Trimming took off 2 bases at V and 10 bases at J, with 18 bases between the two ends. The CDR3 sequence: CASSERPGTAREQFF. The CDR3 DNA reads TGCGCCAGCAGTGAGAGACCCGGGACTGCCCGCGAGCAGTTCTTC.

This chain links TRBV19 with TRBJ1-2; D perhaps matches TRBD1 (5 bases). Germline V gene lookup returns CDR1 LNHDA and CDR2 SQIVND (reference sequence). The CDR3 has 15 residues. Trimming left V 3 bases short and J 2 bases short, with 13 bases between. CDR3 nucleotide sequence: TGTGCCAGTAGTATGGTGGCGACAGAAAACTATGGCTACACCTTC. Translation: CASSMVATENYGYTF.

This clone was observed a few times. The gene calls are TRBV5-4 and TRBJ2-3, with 8 bases identical to TRBD1. J gave up 10 bases and V 2 bases, and 6 bases lay outside the gene matches. The germline gives CDR1 SGHNT, CDR2 YYREEE (reference sequence). CDR3 length equals 13 residues. CDR3 protein: CASSFEGQASQYF. DNA of the CDR3: TGTGCCAGCAGCTTTGAGGGACAGGCTTCGCAGTATTTT.

The V call is TRBV7-2, the J call TRBJ1-1, with 9 positions matching TRBD1. Looked up from germline, CDR1 is SGHTA and CDR2 is FQGNSA. The V and J ends lost 5 bases and 5 bases, in that order; junction bases with no gene match: 6. The length of the CDR3 is 14 residues. CDR3 amino acids: CASSPTGQGTEAFF. DNA for the CDR3: TGTGCCAGCAGCCCCACGGGACAGGGAACTGAAGCTTTCTTT.

The V call is TRBV5-5, the J call TRBJ1-2, with D possibly TRBD1 on 5 matching bases. This CDR3 is built from 14 residues. V lost 0 bases to trimming and J lost 6 bases, with 12 bases between them. The V gene's germline CDR1 is SGHKS and CDR2 YYEKEE (reference sequence). CDR3 nucleotide sequence: TGTGCCAGCAGCTTGGGGCCAGGGCTTCATGGCTACACCTTC. Translating gives CASSLGPGLHGYTF.

By share of the sample, this clone is medium-sized. The chain employs TRBV7-9 and TRBJ1-6; no firm D call. V lost 2 bases and J 8 bases, leaving 7 bases between the germline ends. The CDR3 runs to 13 residues. From germline, CDR1 is SEHNR and CDR2 FQNEAQ (reference sequence). The CDR3 nucleotides read TGTGCCAGCAGCTTAAGCGCTGATTCACCCCTCCACTTT. Amino acid sequence: CASSLSADSPLHF.

The chain has TRBV4-2 and TRBJ2-3, with 10 bases lining up with TRBD2. The CDR3 runs 18 residues. Germline loops: CDR1 LGHNA, CDR2 YNFKEQ. J lost 0 bases, V lost 0 bases, and 6 bases had no gene match. The CDR3 region is CASSQDQGLAESTDTQYF. The CDR3 nucleotides read TGTGCCAGCAGCCAAGATCAAGGACTAGCGGAAAGCACAGATACGCAGTATTTT.

This clone was observed a handful of times. This chain joins TRBV4-3 and TRBJ2-7; TRBD1 aligns across 9 bases. The CDR3 runs to 14 residues. Germline CDR1 reads LGHNA; CDR2 reads YSLEER. J gave up 2 bases and V 3 bases, and 2 bases lay outside the gene matches. The CDR3 DNA follows: TGCGCCAGCAGCCATAGACAGGGGGCCTACGAGCAGTACTTC. Encoded protein: CASSHRQGAYEQYF.

The chain employs TRBV28 and TRBJ2-3, with a tentative D call TRBD2 (6 bases). The CDR3 covers 15 residues. The germline V gene encodes CDR1 MDHEN and CDR2 SYDVKM. V lost 5 bases, J lost 6 bases, and 18 bases lay in between. The CDR3 protein is CASSILTTSGDTQYF. In DNA, the CDR3 is TGTGCCAGCAGTATCCTGACGACTAGTGGCGATACGCAGTATTTT.

The sample holds a few counts of this clone. The chain joins TRBV18 to TRBJ2-1; 12 nucleotides match TRBD2. The CDR3 loop spans 14 amino acids. Germline V gene lookup returns CDR1 KGHSH and CDR2 LQKENI. J was trimmed by 14 bases and V by 3 bases; bases with no gene match: 8. The CDR3, as DNA: TGTGCCAGCTCACCGGAGACTAGCGGGAGAGGAAAGTTCTTC. This encodes CASSPETSGRGKFF.

This clone was observed a few times. The rearrangement joins TRBV4-2 to TRBJ2-2, with TRBD2 matching 11 bases. CDR1 LGHNA and CDR2 YNFKEQ come from the germline V gene. J was trimmed by 5 bases and V by 5 bases; bases with no gene match: 16. CDR3 length: 19 amino acids. CDR3: CASSSQTSGTTLDTGELFF. Here the CDR3 DNA reads TGTGCCAGCAGCTCTCAGACTAGCGGGACCACCCTTGATACCGGGGAGCTGTTTTTT.

The chain uses TRBV4-2 and TRBJ1-2, with 9 bases identical to TRBD1. This CDR3 has 16 residues. After removal of 0 bases from V and 4 bases from J, the junction contained 6 bases not matched to a gene. Germline V gene sequence: CDR1 LGHNA, CDR2 YNFKEQ. As DNA, the CDR3 is TGTGCCAGCAGCCAAGACACAGGGGGCCAGGGCTATGGCTACACCTTC. Translating gives CASSQDTGGQGYGYTF.

The chain is built from TRBV4-1 and TRBJ2-5; D might be TRBD1 (6 bases). V was pared by 1 base and J by 4 bases, with 16 bases between. Germline V lookup: CDR1 MGHRA, CDR2 YSYEKL. This CDR3 is 16 amino acids long. In DNA form, the CDR3 reads TGCGCCAGCAGCCAAGTCGAACGGACAGCCCCAGAGACCCAGTACTTC. Its protein product is CASSQVERTAPETQYF.

This clone has only a few counts. The genes are TRBV28 and TRBJ2-7; 9 bases fit TRBD2. The CDR3 has 15 amino acids. V lost 2 bases, J lost 5 bases, and 7 bases stayed unmatched. Looked up from germline, CDR1 is MDHEN and CDR2 is SYDVKM. The CDR3 DNA reads TGTGCCAGCAGTTTAATCGCGGGACTAGCCCACGAGCAGTACTTC. It is translated as CASSLIAGLAHEQYF.

This clone was observed at least ten times. The rearrangement uses TRBV29-1 and TRBJ2-3, with a possible D match to TRBD2 (5 bases). Between the trimmed V and J ends, which lost 3 bases and 5 bases, there was a span of 9 bases. Germline assignment: CDR1 SQVTM and CDR2 ANQGSEA. CDR3 length: 12 amino acids. CDR3 DNA: TGCAGCGTTGATTCGGGATTAGATACGCAGTATTTT. Amino acids: CSVDSGLDTQYF.

This clone was seen only a few times. V usage is TRBV29-1 and J usage is TRBJ2-3, with D unclear. This CDR3 has 13 residues. V lost 2 bases to trimming and J lost 0 bases, with 6 bases between them. The germline V gene encodes CDR1 SQVTM and CDR2 ANQGSEA. The CDR3 nucleotides are TGCAGCGTTGAATGGCAGAGCACAGATACGCAGTATTTT. Translation gives CSVEWQSTDTQYF.

The J gene is TRBJ1-1, the V gene TRBV5-1, with TRBD1 as a possible D gene (5 bases). CDR1 is SGHRS and CDR2 is YFSETQ in the germline V gene. Trimming took 7 bases from V and 1 from J, leaving 11 bases between them. The CDR3 totals 13 residues. The CDR3 nucleotides read TGCGCCAGCTGCCAACAGGAGAACACTGAAGCTTTCTTT. It codes for CASCQQENTEAFF.

The genes are TRBV5-1 and TRBJ1-2; TRBD1 agrees at 7 bases. The V segment lost 0 bases and the J segment 5 bases; nucleotides outside the gene matches: 7. This CDR3 has 15 residues. CDR1 and CDR2 (germline): SGHRS, YFSETQ. CDR3: CASSLDTGQIYGYTF. The CDR3 DNA reads as TGCGCCAGCAGCTTGGACACGGGACAGATATATGGCTACACCTTC. The entire variable domain, with the rest obtained from reference TRBV5-1 and TRBJ1-2, is as follows: KAGVTQTPRYLIKTRGQQVTLSCSPISGHRSVSWYQQTPGQGLQFLFEYFSETQRNKGNFPGRFSGRQFSNSRSEMNVSTLELGDSALYLCASSLDTGQIYGYTFGSGTRLTVV.

CDR3 nucleotides: TGTGCCAGCAGCTTGGCGCCGGGACAGGGCGCCTACGAGCAGTACTTC. It yields the protein CASSLAPGQGAYEQYF. The V gene is TRBV5-5, the J gene TRBJ2-7; 9 nucleotides agree with TRBD1. V dropped 0 bases and J dropped 2; count of bases not matched to a gene: 6. CDR1 and CDR2 (germline): SGHKS, YYEKEE (reference sequence). The CDR3 covers 16 residues.

This clone was seen a handful of times. This chain uses TRBV18 with TRBJ1-1; D might be TRBD1 (5 bases). V lost 2 bases to trimming and J lost 4 bases, with 17 bases between them. CDR1 KGHSH and CDR2 LQKENI come from the germline V gene. The CDR3 contains 16 residues. CDR3 sequence (DNA): TGTGCCAGCTCACCAGGGGTCACCCAGGGTACCACTGAAGCTTTCTTT. It yields the protein CASSPGVTQGTTEAFF.

This clone showed up just a few times. V usage is TRBV5-6 and J usage is TRBJ1-2, with D perhaps TRBD1 (6 bases). The CDR3 sequence is 13 residues long. Trimming cost V 4 bases and J 8 bases, with 15 bases left between them. Germline CDR1 reads SGHDT; CDR2 reads YYEEEE. As DNA, the CDR3 is TGTGCCAGCAGCCCGGACAGAACTGGCGGCTACACCTTC. Amino acid sequence: CASSPDRTGGYTF.

V gene TRBV4-3 combines with J gene TRBJ1-2; D call uncertain. V lost 0 bases and J lost 7, with 21 bases in between. Looked up from germline, CDR1 is LGHNA and CDR2 is YSLEER. The CDR3 spans 17 residues. The CDR3 bases are TGCGCCAGCAGCCAAGAATGGGGAGCCCGGTCGATCGCTGGCTACACCTTC. This sequence encodes CASSQEWGARSIAGYTF.

This clone appeared a few times. This chain uses TRBV28 with TRBJ1-1; 8 nucleotides align to TRBD1. Trimming removed 5 bases from V and 5 bases from J; junction bases left unmatched: 10. The germline V gene encodes CDR1 MDHEN and CDR2 SYDVKM. This CDR3 comprises 15 residues. The CDR3 loop is CASSRADRGGTEAFF. As DNA, the CDR3 is TGTGCCAGCAGTCGAGCTGACAGGGGAGGGACTGAAGCTTTCTTT.